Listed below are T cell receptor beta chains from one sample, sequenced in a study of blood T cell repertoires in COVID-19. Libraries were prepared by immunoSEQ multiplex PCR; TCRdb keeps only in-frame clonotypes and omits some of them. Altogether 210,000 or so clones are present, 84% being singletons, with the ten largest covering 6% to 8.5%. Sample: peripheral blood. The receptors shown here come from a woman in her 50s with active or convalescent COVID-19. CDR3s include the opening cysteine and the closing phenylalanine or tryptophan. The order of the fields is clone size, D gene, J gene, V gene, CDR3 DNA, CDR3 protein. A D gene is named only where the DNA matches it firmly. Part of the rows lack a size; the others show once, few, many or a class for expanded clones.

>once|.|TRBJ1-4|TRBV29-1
TGCAGCGCTGCCAGGATGGTTGGGGAAAAACTGTTTTTT
CSAARMVGEKLFF
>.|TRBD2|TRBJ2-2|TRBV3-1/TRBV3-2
TGTGCCAGCAGCCGGCTAGCGGGAGGGTTCGGGGAGCTGTTTTTT
CASSRLAGGFGELFF
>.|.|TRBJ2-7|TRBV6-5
TGTGCCAGCAGTACAGGGCTCCCGAGCTACGAGCAGTACTTC
CASSTGLPSYEQYF
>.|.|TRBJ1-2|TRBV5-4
TGTGCCAGCAGCAGAGACCCTCAGGCCAACTATGGCTACACCTTC
CASSRDPQANYGYTF
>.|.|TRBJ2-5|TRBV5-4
TGTGCCAGCAGCTTGGCCGGAGGAGAGACCCAGTACTTC
CASSLAGGETQYF
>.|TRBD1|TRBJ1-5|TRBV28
TGTGCCAGCAGTTTATGGGGACAGGGGGCGAATCAGCCCCAGCATTTT
CASSLWGQGANQPQHF
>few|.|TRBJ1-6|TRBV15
TGTGCCACCAGCACCGGGACTACGGCCTCACCCCTCCACTTT
CATSTGTTASPLHF
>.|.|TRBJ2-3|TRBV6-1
TGTGCCAGCAGTGATGACAGGTTCAGCACAGATACGCAGTATTTT
CASSDDRFSTDTQYF
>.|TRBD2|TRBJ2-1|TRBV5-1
TGCGCCAGCAGCTCTGGTAGCGGGGCGGGTGAGCAGTTCTTC
CASSSGSGAGEQFF
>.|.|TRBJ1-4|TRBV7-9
TGTGCCAGCAGCCAAAGTTGGACAACTACAACTAATGAAAAACTGTTTTTT
CASSQSWTTTTNEKLFF
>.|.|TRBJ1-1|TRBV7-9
TGTGCCAGCAGCCAAAACCCAGGTCTACTTTTGAACACTGAAGCTTTCTTT
CASSQNPGLLLNTEAFF
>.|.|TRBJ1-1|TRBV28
TGTGCCAGCAGTTTCAGGGGTCAAAGGCCCCTGAACACTGAAGCTTTCTTT
CASSFRGQRPLNTEAFF
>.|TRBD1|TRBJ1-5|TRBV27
TGTGCCAGCAGTTCGTCGGGACAGGGCCATCAGCCCCAGCATTTT
CASSSSGQGHQPQHF
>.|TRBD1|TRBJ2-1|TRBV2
TGTGCCGGGTCCAGGGGGAATGAGCAGTTCTTC
CAGSRGNEQFF
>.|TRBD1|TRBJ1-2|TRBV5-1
TGCGCCAGCAGCTTCGACCGCGGACAGGCCGTAAATGGCTACACCTTC
CASSFDRGQAVNGYTF
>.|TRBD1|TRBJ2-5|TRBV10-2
TGCGCCAGCAGCACAGGGGGCGAAGGAGAGACCCAGTACTTC
CASSTGGEGETQYF
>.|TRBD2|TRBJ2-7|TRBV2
TGTGCCAGCAGTGAAGCGGCGGTCCTAGCGGGAGGTTTGTACTTC
CASSEAAVLAGGLYF
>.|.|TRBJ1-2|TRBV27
TGTGCCAGCAGCGATACTCTCTATGGCTACACCTTC
CASSDTLYGYTF
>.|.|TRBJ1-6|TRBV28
TGTGCCAATTCTCTGGGGCCCTATAATTCACCCCTCCACTTT
CANSLGPYNSPLHF
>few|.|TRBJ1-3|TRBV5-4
TGTGCCAGCAGCTTGGATAGAGGGCTAACTGGAAACACCATATATTTT
CASSLDRGLTGNTIYF
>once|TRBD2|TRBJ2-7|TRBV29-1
TGCAGCGTCTCCAGGGAGGGACTCGAGCAGTACTTC
CSVSREGLEQYF
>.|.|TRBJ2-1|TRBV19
TGTGCCAGTAGTATCGGACAGTACAATGAGCAGTTCTTC
CASSIGQYNEQFF
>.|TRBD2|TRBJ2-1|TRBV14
TGTGCCAGCAGCCAAGCTTTATCTAGCGGGAGCCTCTCCTACAATGAGCAGTTCTTC
CASSQALSSGSLSYNEQFF
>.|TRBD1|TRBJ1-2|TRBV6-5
TGTGCCAGCAGTTACCCGGGACAGGGGGACACCTTC
CASSYPGQGDTF
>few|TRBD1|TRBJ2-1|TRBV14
TGTGCCAGCAGCCATTGGACAGGGGGCTCCTACAATGAGCAGTTCTTC
CASSHWTGGSYNEQFF
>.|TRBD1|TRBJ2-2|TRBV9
TGTGCCAGCAGCGGCTGGGTTCCGGGACAGGGCTTATCGTGGGAGCTGTTTTTT
CASSGWVPGQGLSWELFF
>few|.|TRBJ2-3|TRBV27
TGTGCCAGCAGTTTATCGTACACCAGCACAGATACGCAGTATTTT
CASSLSYTSTDTQYF
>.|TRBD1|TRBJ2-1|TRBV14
TGTGCCAGCAGCCAGGCGAGACAGGGGGCGGGTAATGAGCAGTTCTTC
CASSQARQGAGNEQFF
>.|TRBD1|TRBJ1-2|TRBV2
TGTGCCAGCAGTTCCCCAGGGGGGAATAACTATGGCTACACCTTC
CASSSPGGNNYGYTF
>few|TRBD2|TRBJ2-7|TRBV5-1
TGCGCCAGCAGCTTAGGACTAGAGACCTACGAGCAGTACTTC
CASSLGLETYEQYF
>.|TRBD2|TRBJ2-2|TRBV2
TGTGCCAGCAGGGCCCGGGCCGCGGGAGGGAACACCGGGGAGCTGTTTTTT
CASRARAAGGNTGELFF
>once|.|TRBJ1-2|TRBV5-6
TGTGCCAGCAGCTTGGCGGCAGTTACTCTAGGCTATGGCTACACCTTC
CASSLAAVTLGYGYTF
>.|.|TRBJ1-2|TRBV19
TGTGCCACCAGGGGAATAGACTATGGCTACACCTTC
CATRGIDYGYTF
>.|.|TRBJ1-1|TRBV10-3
TGTGCCATCAATCCAGGGGATGGTGAAGCTTTCTTT
CAINPGDGEAFF
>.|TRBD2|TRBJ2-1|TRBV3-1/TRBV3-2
TGTGCCAGCACCTCAAGTCGGGGTACTAGCGGGAGAAATTCGTTCTTGTTCTTC
CASTSSRGTSGRNSFLFF
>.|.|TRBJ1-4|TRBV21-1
TGTGCCAGCAGCAATCAAGGCAAGGGAGGAACGAAAAAACTGTTTTTT
CASSNQGKGGTKKLFF
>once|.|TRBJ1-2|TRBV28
TGTGCCAGCAGTTTGTCAACCGGGACTTATGGCTACACCTTC
CASSLSTGTYGYTF
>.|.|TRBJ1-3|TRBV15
TGTGCCACCAGCAGAGAAGATACAGGGCGAGGTGGAAACACCATATATTTT
CATSREDTGRGGNTIYF
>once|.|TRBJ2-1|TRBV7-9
TGTGCCAGCAGCCCTAGGGGGAGGGCCCCGCCTTCCTACAATGAGCAGTTCTTC
CASSPRGRAPPSYNEQFF
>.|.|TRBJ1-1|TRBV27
TGTGCCAGCAGTTTACAATGGGACACAACGTCGGGAACTGAAGCTTTCTTT
CASSLQWDTTSGTEAFF
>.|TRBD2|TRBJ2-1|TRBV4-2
TGTGCCAGCAGCCAACCCGAGGCGGGAGGGCGTGGGAATGAGCAGTTCTTC
CASSQPEAGGRGNEQFF
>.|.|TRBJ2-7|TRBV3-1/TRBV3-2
TGTGCCAGCAGCCAAGGAGGAATAGGGGCCGAGCAGTACTTC
CASSQGGIGAEQYF
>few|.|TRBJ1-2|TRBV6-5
TGTGCCAGCAGGGTGGACAGTCTCTATGGCTACACCTTC
CASRVDSLYGYTF
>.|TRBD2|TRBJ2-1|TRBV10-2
TGCGCCAGCAGGCCGGGGACTAGGTTAAATGAGCAGTTCTTC
CASRPGTRLNEQFF
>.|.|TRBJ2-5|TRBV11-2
TGTGCCAGCAGCAAAAACGGTCTCTACGGGAGTGTAGAGACCCAGTACTTC
CASSKNGLYGSVETQYF
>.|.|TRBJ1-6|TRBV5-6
TGTGTCAGCAGCTCACAGGGCACCTATAATTCACCCCTCCACTTT
CVSSSQGTYNSPLHF
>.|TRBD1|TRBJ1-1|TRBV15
TGTGCCACCAGACCTGGACAGGACACTGAAGCTTTCTTT
CATRPGQDTEAFF
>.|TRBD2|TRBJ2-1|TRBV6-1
TGTGCCAGCAGTGAGACCGGCGGGGGGGCTTGGAATGAGCAGTTCTTC
CASSETGGGAWNEQFF
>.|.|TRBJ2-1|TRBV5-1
TGCGCCAGCAGTATGGGACACCTACTCTACAATGAGCAGTTCTTC
CASSMGHLLYNEQFF
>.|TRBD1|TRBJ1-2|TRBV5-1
TGCGCCAGCAGCGGACAGGGGAGCAACTATGGCTACACCTTC
CASSGQGSNYGYTF
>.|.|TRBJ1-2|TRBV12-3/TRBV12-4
TGTGCCAGCAGTAGAGCTAACTATGGCTACACCTTC
CASSRANYGYTF
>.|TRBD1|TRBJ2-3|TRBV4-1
TGCGCCAGCAGACCAGGAGGCAGGGGGCGCGAAGATACGCAGTATTTT
CASRPGGRGREDTQYF
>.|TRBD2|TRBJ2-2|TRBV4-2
TGTGCCAGCAGCCATGTAGCGGGAGGAGTTTGGGCCGGGGAGCTGTTTTTT
CASSHVAGGVWAGELFF